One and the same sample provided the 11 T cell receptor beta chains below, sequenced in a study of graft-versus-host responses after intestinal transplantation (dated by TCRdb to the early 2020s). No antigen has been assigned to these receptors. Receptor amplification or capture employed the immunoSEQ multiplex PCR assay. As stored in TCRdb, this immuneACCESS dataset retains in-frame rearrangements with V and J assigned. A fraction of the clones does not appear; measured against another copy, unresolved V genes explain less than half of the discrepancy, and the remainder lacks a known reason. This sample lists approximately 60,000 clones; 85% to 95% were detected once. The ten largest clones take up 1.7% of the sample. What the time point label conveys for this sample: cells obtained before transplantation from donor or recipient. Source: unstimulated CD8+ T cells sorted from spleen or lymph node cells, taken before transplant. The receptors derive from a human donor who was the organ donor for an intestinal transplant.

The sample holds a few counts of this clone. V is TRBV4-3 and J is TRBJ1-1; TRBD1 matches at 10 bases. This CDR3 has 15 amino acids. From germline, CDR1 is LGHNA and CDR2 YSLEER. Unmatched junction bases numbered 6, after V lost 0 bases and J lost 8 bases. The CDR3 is CASSQDQWGQGEAFF. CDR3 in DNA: TGCGCCAGCAGCCAAGATCAATGGGGACAGGGGGAAGCTTTCTTT.

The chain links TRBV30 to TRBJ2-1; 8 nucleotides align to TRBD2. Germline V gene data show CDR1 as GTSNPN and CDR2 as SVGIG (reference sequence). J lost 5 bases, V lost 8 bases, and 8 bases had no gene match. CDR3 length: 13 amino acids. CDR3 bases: TGTGCCGGGGATAATAGCGGGAACAATGAGCAGTTCTTC. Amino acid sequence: CAGDNSGNNEQFF.

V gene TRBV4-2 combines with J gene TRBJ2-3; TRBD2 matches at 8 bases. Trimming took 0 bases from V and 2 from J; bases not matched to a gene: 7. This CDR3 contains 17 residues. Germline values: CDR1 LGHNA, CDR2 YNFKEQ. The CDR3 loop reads CASSQELASGYTDTQYF. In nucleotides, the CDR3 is TGTGCCAGCAGCCAAGAGTTGGCTAGCGGGTACACAGATACGCAGTATTTT.

The CDR3: CASSLYGSSGGTGDTQYF. In DNA form, the CDR3 reads TGTGCCAGCAGTTTATACGGGTCGAGTGGCGGGACAGGAGATACGCAGTATTTT. The chain joins TRBV28 to TRBJ2-3, with 8 bases fitting TRBD1. Germline CDR1 reads MDHEN; CDR2 reads SYDVKM. The CDR3 extends over 18 amino acids. V was clipped by 1 base and J by 5 bases; unmatched bases: 14.

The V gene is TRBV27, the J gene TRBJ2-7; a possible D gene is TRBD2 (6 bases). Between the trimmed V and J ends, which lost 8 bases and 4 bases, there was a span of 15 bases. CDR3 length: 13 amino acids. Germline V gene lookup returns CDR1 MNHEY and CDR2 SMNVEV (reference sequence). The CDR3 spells CASSPGRTYEQYF. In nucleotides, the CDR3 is TGTGCCAGCTCACCAGGGAGGACATACGAGCAGTACTTC.

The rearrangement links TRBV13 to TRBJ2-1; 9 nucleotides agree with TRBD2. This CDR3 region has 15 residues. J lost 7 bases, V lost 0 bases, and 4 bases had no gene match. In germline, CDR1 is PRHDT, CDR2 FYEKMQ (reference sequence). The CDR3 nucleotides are TGTGCCAGCAGCTTAGGAGCGGGAGGCGGGAATGAGCAGTTCTTC. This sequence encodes CASSLGAGGGNEQFF.

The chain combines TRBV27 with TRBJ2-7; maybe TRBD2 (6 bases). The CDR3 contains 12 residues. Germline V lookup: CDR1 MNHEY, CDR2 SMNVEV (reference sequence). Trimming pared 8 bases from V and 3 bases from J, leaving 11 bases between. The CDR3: CASGDSHYEQYF. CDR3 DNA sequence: TGTGCCAGCGGGGACTCCCACTACGAGCAGTACTTC.

The CDR3 DNA reads as TGTGCCAGCAGTCTAGCCACCCCCGGGGAGCTGTTTTTT. This translates into CASSLATPGELFF. The chain uses TRBV6-4 and TRBJ2-2; a possible D gene is TRBD2 (5 bases). V lost 5 bases to trimming and J lost 6 bases, with 10 bases between them. The V gene's germline CDR1 is MRHNA and CDR2 SNTAGT. The CDR3 length is 13 residues.

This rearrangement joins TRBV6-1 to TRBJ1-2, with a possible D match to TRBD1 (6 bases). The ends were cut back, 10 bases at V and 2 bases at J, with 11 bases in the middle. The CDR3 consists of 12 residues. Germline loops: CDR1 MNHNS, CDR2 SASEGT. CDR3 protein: CATTTGNYGYTF. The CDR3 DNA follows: TGTGCCACCACGACAGGAAACTATGGCTACACCTTC.

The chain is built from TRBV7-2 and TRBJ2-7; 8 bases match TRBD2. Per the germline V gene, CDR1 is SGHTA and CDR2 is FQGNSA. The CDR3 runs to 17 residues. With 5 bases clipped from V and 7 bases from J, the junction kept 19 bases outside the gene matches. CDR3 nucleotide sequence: TGTGCCAGCAGCCTAAATAGCGGGAACGAACTCCTTAGGGAGCAGTACTTC. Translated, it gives CASSLNSGNELLREQYF. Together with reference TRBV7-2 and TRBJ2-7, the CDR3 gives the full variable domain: GAGVSQSPSNKVTEKGKDVELRCDPISGHTALYWYRQSLGQGLEFLIYFQGNSAPDKSGLPSDRFSAERTGGSVSTLTIQRTQQEDSAVYLCASSLNSGNELLREQYFGPGTRLTVT.

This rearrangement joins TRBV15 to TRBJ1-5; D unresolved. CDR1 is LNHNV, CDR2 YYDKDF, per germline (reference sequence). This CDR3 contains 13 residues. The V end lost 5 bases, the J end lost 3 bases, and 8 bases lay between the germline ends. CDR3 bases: TGTGCCACCAGCTCCCCACACAATCAGCCCCAGCATTTT. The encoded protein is CATSSPHNQPQHF.